This TCR beta chain originates from a study of identical twins. MiXCR was run by TCRdb on the 5' RACE reads, yielding one entry per CDR3 protein. The sample holds some 500,000 distinct CDR3 sequences, roughly 21% seen once. Only a few counts were recorded for this clonotype. V lost 0 bases to trimming and J lost 5 bases; unmatched junction nucleotides: 7. The CDR3 is made up of 15 amino acids. CDR1 DFQATT and CDR2 SNEGSKA come from the germline V gene (reference sequence). This sample was also put to use in a study of T cells expressing NK-cell markers. As that report states: The TCR beta repertoires originated in sorted CD3+CD56+NKG2C+, CD3+CD56+NKG2C- and CD3+CD56-NKG2C+ T cells. HCMV seropositivity marked seven of the eight sequenced donors; one was seronegative.

This TCR was sampled from a woman in her late teens or twenties in good health. Sequencing input: CD4+ T cells sorted from blood. The chain uses TRBV20-1 and TRBJ1-1; TRBD1 matches 9 bases. The CDR3 nucleotides read TGCAGTGCTAGAGATAAGGGGACAGGGAGGACTGAAGCTTTCTTT. Protein: CSARDKGTGRTEAFF.